The clone carrying this T cell receptor beta chain appeared many times. Its antigen is still unknown. One entry per CDR3 protein, called by TCRdb with MiXCR from the reads. The table includes about 530,000 distinct CDR3 sequences, less than 30% detected once. The data were obtained in a study of T cell repertoires in cytomegalovirus infection. Study summary: It can be stated that public TCR beta signatures indicated CMV infection as well as a matching HLA type. The study, taken as a whole, reports: It was HLA-C-restricted CMV-specific TCR beta clonotypes that dominated the response ex vivo. Cumulative frequency (of public TCR beta family members) identified carriers of CMV plus the relevant HLA.

CDR3 size: 19 residues. With 2 bases clipped from V and 4 bases from J, the junction kept 15 bases outside the gene matches. Sequenced sample: PBMCs. The chain uses TRBV12-3 or TRBV12-4 and TRBJ2-1; 9 bases are shared with TRBD2. This TCR was recovered from a human donor in good health (CMV status not recorded). Some clones in this sample may be carry-over from other donors' samples. CDR3 residues: CASSLQASGISGGYNEQFF. The CDR3 nucleotides read TGTGCCAGCAGTTTACAGGCTAGCGGGATTTCTGGGGGTTACAATGAGCAGTTCTTC.